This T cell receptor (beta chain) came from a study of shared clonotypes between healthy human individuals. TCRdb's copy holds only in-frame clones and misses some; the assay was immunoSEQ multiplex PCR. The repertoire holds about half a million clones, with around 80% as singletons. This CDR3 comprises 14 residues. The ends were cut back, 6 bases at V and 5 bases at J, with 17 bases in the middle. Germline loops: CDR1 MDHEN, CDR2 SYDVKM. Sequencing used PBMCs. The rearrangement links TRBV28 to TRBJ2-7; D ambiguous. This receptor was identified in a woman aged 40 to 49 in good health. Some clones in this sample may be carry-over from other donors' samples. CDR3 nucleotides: TGTGCCAGCAGCCCCCTTCCTCGGGTTCACGAGCAGTACTTC. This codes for CASSPLPRVHEQYF.